This T cell receptor (beta chain) was found in a study of shared clonotypes between healthy human individuals (TCRdb year 2020). About the study as a whole: The cohort comprised a couple of women and a few men aged 18 to 49 years. For each donor, CD4 naive and CD4 memory were each run on three plates, CD8 naive on two plates, and CD8 memory on one plate. The study deeply sequenced blood TCR repertoires of five healthy adults to estimate repertoire size and the extent of clonotype sharing between individuals. Different laboratories and diverse techniques were used to prepare libraries and sequence TCR repertoires, to increase sequencing depth and limit assay-specific biases. Between about 0.8 and 9 billion PBMCs per donor were obtained by leukapheresis. The research as a whole found: The small number of donors limited the genetic and exposure-history diversity represented. Sharing across several donors was observed for 5% to 6.5% of naive CD4, over 3% of naive CD8, about 2.3% of memory CD4, and around 0.42% of memory CD8 clonotypes. Compared with non-shared clonotypes, the clonotypes found in all four sorted-subset donors had higher generation probabilities. Naive subsets generally had larger estimated clonotype richness than memory subsets did. Rarefaction of sorted-subset datasets indicated incomplete sequencing despite the large sequencing depth. Sampling was restricted to blood, and TCR repertoires in tissues likely differ from the TCR repertoires found in blood. Based on pairwise subsampling, the degree of clonotype sharing among donors was expected to be affected by sequencing depth.

Donors were healthy HIV-negative adults with no recently reported acute infections or vaccinations. Every donor was a Caucasian adult residing in Nashville, Tennessee, USA. CD4+ T cells were enriched by magnetic negative selection, after which naive cells were positively selected on CD45RA and the negative fraction was taken as the memory subset. Blood was obtained by leukapheresis, after which PBMCs were separated by Ficoll-Histopaque density gradient centrifugation and cryopreserved in liquid nitrogen vapor phase. Analytical flow cytometry was used to check the purity and quantity of every magnetically sorted T cell population. Each sorted fraction had its genomic DNA isolated and then quantified by UV absorbance on a Nanodrop 2000c. Worth noting for this clone: Its target antigen remains unknown. No per-base quality is available; no much larger clone lies one base away.

TCR CDR3 regions were amplified from genomic DNA by multiplex PCR using the deep immunoSEQ assay. Genomic DNA extracted from each cell subset was distributed evenly over all wells of several immunoSEQ 96-well plates, and each plate served as one replicate. For sorted subsets, around 200 ng genomic DNA, equal to tens of thousands of T cell genomes, was loaded into each replicate PCR. Purified libraries were measured with a Qubit 3.0 fluorometer, size-checked on a Bioanalyzer 2100, and measured again with the KAPA Library Quantification kit. Each immunoSEQ 96-well plate was sequenced on its own single-read 150-cycle Illumina NextSeq 550 flow cell. In the authors' own workflow: Because the immunoSEQ output included only junctional sequences and no quality scores, the filtering could not be the same as the filtering used for full-length reads. To assign V/J genes and CDR3, sequences were annotated against IMGT germline references using PyIR, a Python wrapper for IgBLAST v1.9. Reads were removed for weak V/J assignments (E-value above 1e-6), missing CDR3, stop codons, out-of-frame junctions, or ambiguous translated residues. V3J clonotypes were defined as sequences sharing an identical inferred V gene, J gene, and CDR3 amino acid sequence. The percentage overlap between two repertoires was calculated by dividing the number of shared unique clonotypes by the size of the smaller repertoire. Richness of each repertoire was evaluated using RTK rarefaction, the Chao1 estimator, and Recon v2.1 estimates of unobserved clonotypes. OLGA was used to compute generation probabilities for all TCRbeta clonotypes that the gDNA method yielded from a few donors. As stored in TCRdb, this immuneACCESS dataset retains in-frame rearrangements with V and J assigned. A fraction of the clones does not appear; measured against another copy, unresolved V genes explain less than half of the discrepancy, and the remainder lacks a known reason. Clonal size and the V and J genes are those of that table, whereas D and trimming came from the DNA. Here the sample has millions of clones; 90% to 95% occur a single time. Under 0.15% of the sample is taken by the ten largest.

The TCR originated in a man between 18 and 35 years old in good health. The specimen was naive CD4+ T cells sorted from blood. What this sample's cell subset or site label stands for: CD45RA+ positively selected.

The nucleotide sequence is given as TGTGCCAGCATGACGGGACAGAGCAACGAGCAGTACTTC. Translated, this gives CASMTGQSNEQYF. The rearranged segments are TRBV6-1 and TRBJ2-7; 7 of the junction bases match TRBD1. V is pruned by 7 bases and J by 5 bases, leaving 8 bases of the junction without a gene match. The germline V gene specifies MNHNS as CDR1 and SASEGT as CDR2. The CDR3, cysteine through phenylalanine, is 13 amino acids long. Here the CDR3 DNA is all that survives: 39 bases in frame from base 1.